The text below deals with one T cell receptor beta chain. Methods used by the authors: Nucleated cell number was recorded as an estimate derived from reference gene primer amplification. The assay was immunoSEQ multiplex PCR, and TCRdb's table has in-frame clones only and misses some. V, J and clone size are those of that table, while D and trimming were read from the DNA. The sample yields approximately 480,000 clones, around 87% seen once. Participant-reported clinical history was the basis for cohort assignment. Two negative PCRs, clearance, or symptom resolution had been documented for recovered Cohort 3 donors. This record comes from a study of blood T cell repertoires in COVID-19. Background on the study: T cells, B-cell-depleted T cells, or PBMCs provided the cDNA or gDNA that served as material.

The germline gives CDR1 MNHEY, CDR2 SVGAGI. Trimming took off 6 bases at V and 4 bases at J, with 10 bases between the two ends. The CDR3 is 13 amino acids. The V and J genes are TRBV6-5 and TRBJ1-5, with D maybe TRBD1 (6 bases). The source of this sequence is a woman aged 18-29 years who had recovered from COVID-19. The sequencing sample was made of PBMCs or T cells enriched from blood (not recorded which). CDR3 protein: CASSRTVNQPQHF. CDR3 coding DNA: TGTGCCAGCAGCAGGACAGTGAATCAGCCCCAGCATTTT.